This T cell receptor (beta chain) came from a study of T cell changes during pregnancy in multiple sclerosis (dated by TCRdb to between 2018 and 2021). Background for the entire study: The study examined how the T cell repertoire changed over the course of pregnancy in women with multiple sclerosis.

Libraries were made using the immunoSEQ multiplex PCR assay. TCRdb provides this immuneACCESS table in a form limited to in-frame rearrangements. Some clones are lacking; in checked studies, under half of them reflect an unresolved V gene, and why the rest are absent is not known. The sample has 85,000 to 100,000 clones on record, about 93% of them singletons. The top ten clones comprise over 0.85% of the sample. On this clone itself: This receptor's antigen is unknown. Per-nucleotide qualities are absent, and no much larger clonotype sits a single base away.

The junction shows trimming of 5 bases on V and 1 base on J, and the gene matches do not reach 17 bases of it. The CDR3 spans 19 residues, from the cysteine through the phenylalanine. Only the CDR3 region is kept as DNA, spanning 57 bases read in frame from base 1. The germline V gene (reference sequence) supplies CDR1 SEHNR and CDR2 FQNEAQ. The sequence came from a female donor with multiple sclerosis, enrolled in a pregnancy study. Sequenced material: peripheral blood, taken after pregnancy. The rearranged chain carries TRBV7-9 and TRBJ2-1; TRBD2 aligns with 7 central bases. The CDR3 protein sequence reads: CASSPPGSGIGRSYNEQFF. Here is the DNA: TGTGCCAGCAGCCCCCCGGGGAGCGGGATTGGCCGTTCCTACAATGAGCAGTTCTTC.